One and the same sample provided the 22 T cell receptor beta chains below, sequenced in a study of blood T cell repertoires in COVID-19. Method: immunoSEQ multiplex PCR; TCRdb's copy keeps in-frame clones and lacks some. Found here are about 74,000 clones, more than 90% of them singletons; the top ten hold roughly 9.7%. The source material was peripheral blood. The receptor set was obtained from a human donor in a cohort sampled during active COVID-19.

The J gene is TRBJ2-1, the V gene TRBV9, with TRBD2 as a possible D gene (6 bases). The germline CDR1 and CDR2 sequences are SGDLS and YYNGEE. The CDR3 consists of 15 residues. With 3 bases removed from V and 3 bases from J, the gap between germline ends came to 13 bases. CDR3 sequence reads: CASSEGTDGYNEQFF. The CDR3 DNA reads as TGTGCCAGCAGCGAGGGGACTGACGGCTACAATGAGCAGTTCTTC.

This chain uses TRBV5-4 with TRBJ2-5; TRBD2 aligns across 7 bases. V gave up 4 bases and J gave up 1 base; unmatched junction bases: 7. The germline V gene has CDR1 SGHNT and CDR2 YYREEE (reference sequence). This CDR3 has 15 residues. CDR3 amino acids: CASSRNSGAQETQYF. The CDR3 coding sequence is TGTGCCAGCAGCCGAAACAGCGGGGCCCAAGAGACCCAGTACTTC.

The chain is built from TRBV5-5 and TRBJ2-1; TRBD2 agrees at 12 bases. The CDR3 totals 15 residues. Germline V gene lookup returns CDR1 SGHKS and CDR2 YYEKEE (reference sequence). Trimming cost V 4 bases and J 5 bases; bases outside gene matches: 4. CDR3 residues: CASSIGLAGNNEQFF. The CDR3 nucleotides are TGTGCCAGCAGCATTGGACTAGCGGGGAACAATGAGCAGTTCTTC.

The chain employs TRBV4-3 and TRBJ1-1; D remains ambiguous. V lost 1 base to trimming and J lost 3 bases, with 12 bases between them. Germline V gene sequence: CDR1 LGHNA, CDR2 YSLEER. The CDR3 extends over 15 amino acids. For the CDR3, the DNA is TGCGCCAGCAGCCAAGGTCCCTGGTCGGACACTGAAGCTTTCTTT. Its protein is CASSQGPWSDTEAFF.

The V gene is TRBV5-1, the J gene TRBJ1-6; TRBD1 matches at 7 bases. With 0 bases clipped from V and 5 bases from J, the junction kept 2 bases outside the gene matches. Per the germline V gene, CDR1 is SGHRS and CDR2 is YFSETQ. The CDR3 runs to 15 residues. This CDR3 reads CASSLEGQNNSPLHF. CDR3 nucleotide sequence: TGCGCCAGCAGCTTGGAGGGACAGAATAATTCACCCCTCCACTTT. The full variable domain, rest sourced from reference TRBV5-1 and TRBJ1-6, is KAGVTQTPRYLIKTRGQQVTLSCSPISGHRSVSWYQQTPGQGLQFLFEYFSETQRNKGNFPGRFSGRQFSNSRSEMNVSTLELGDSALYLCASSLEGQNNSPLHFGNGTRLTVT.

The CDR3 nucleotides read TGTGCCAGCATCATGAATGGGGGGACCGGGGAGCTGTTTTTT. It translates to CASIMNGGTGELFF. This chain links TRBV5-4 with TRBJ2-2; tentative D call: TRBD2 (6 bases). Germline CDR1 is SGHNT and CDR2 is YYREEE (reference sequence). Trimming removed 6 bases at V and 5 bases at J, with 14 bases between. The CDR3 is 14 amino acids.

This sequence joins TRBV28 and TRBJ2-7, with 12 nucleotides matching TRBD1. J gave up 7 bases and V 5 bases, and 9 bases lay outside the gene matches. Germline lookup yields CDR1 MDHEN and CDR2 SYDVKM. This CDR3 spans 15 amino acids. In nucleotides, the CDR3 is TGTGCCAGCAGTCCCCGGGACAGGGGGCAGCGGGAGCAGTACTTC. This sequence encodes CASSPRDRGQREQYF.

V is TRBV30 and J is TRBJ1-1; 7 bases match TRBD1. The CDR3 consists of 13 residues. From germline, CDR1 is GTSNPN and CDR2 SVGIG (reference sequence). CDR3 sequence: CAYGMQGVTEAFF. In DNA, the CDR3 is TGTGCTTATGGAATGCAGGGGGTGACTGAAGCTTTCTTT.

CDR3 coding DNA: TGTGCCAGCAGCGCCGGGACTAGTCAAGAGACCCAGTACTTC. Its protein is CASSAGTSQETQYF. The chain has TRBV5-4 and TRBJ2-5, with 8 bases aligning to TRBD2. CDR3 size: 14 residues. J was trimmed by 2 bases and V by 4 bases; bases with no gene match: 4. Germline V lookup: CDR1 SGHNT, CDR2 YYREEE (reference sequence). Looking up the rest from reference TRBV5-4 and TRBJ2-5 gives the full variable domain: ETGVTQSPTHLIKTRGQQVTLRCSSQSGHNTVSWYQQALGQGPQFIFQYYREEENGRGNFPPRFSGLQFPNYSSELNVNALELDDSALYLCASSAGTSQETQYFGPGTRLLVL.

The V and J genes are TRBV7-6 and TRBJ2-3, with TRBD1 matching over 9 bases. Germline trimming cut 5 bases from V and 3 bases from J; bases unmatched to any gene: 3. Germline-derived CDR1 and CDR2 are SGHVS and FNYEAQ. CDR3 length equals 14 residues. The CDR3 spells CASSGGQGTDTQYF. The CDR3 bases are TGTGCCAGCAGCGGGGGACAGGGTACAGATACGCAGTATTTT.

The CDR3 DNA follows: TGTGCCAGCAGCTCCGGGACTTCGAACACCGGGGAGCTGTTTTTT. It codes for CASSSGTSNTGELFF. The chain carries TRBV28 and TRBJ2-2, with a tentative D call TRBD2 (6 bases). Deletions cut 6 bases from V and 0 bases from J, with 11 bases between. Germline V gene lookup returns CDR1 MDHEN and CDR2 SYDVKM. This CDR3 region has 15 residues.

The chain combines TRBV11-3 with TRBJ2-5; 10 bases are a match to TRBD2. Germline loops: CDR1 SGHNT, CDR2 YENEEA. J was trimmed by 1 base and V by 1 base; bases with no gene match: 0. This CDR3 is 15 amino acids long. CDR3 sequence (DNA): TGTGCCAGCAGCTTAGGACTAGCGGGCCAAGAGACCCAGTACTTC. Residues: CASSLGLAGQETQYF.

The chain is built from TRBV28 and TRBJ2-1; a possible D gene is TRBD2 (6 bases). CDR3 length: 19 residues. Germline loops: CDR1 MDHEN, CDR2 SYDVKM. V lost 2 bases to trimming and J lost 4 bases, with 24 bases between them. CDR3 sequence reads: CASSLPSPWGGARYNEQFF. In DNA, the CDR3 is TGTGCCAGCAGTTTACCCTCTCCATGGGGCGGGGCGAGGTACAATGAGCAGTTCTTC.

The gene calls are TRBV9 and TRBJ2-7, with 9 nucleotides matching TRBD2. CDR1 and CDR2 (germline): SGDLS, YYNGEE. This CDR3 is 18 amino acids long. After removal of 0 bases from V and 5 bases from J, the junction contained 15 bases not matched to a gene. CDR3 sequence (DNA): TGTGCCAGCAGCGTAGCTCCTGGGGTAGCGGGAGTAAGGGACGAGCAGTACTTC. It is translated as CASSVAPGVAGVRDEQYF.

This clone was seen a handful of times. The V and J genes are TRBV5-1 and TRBJ2-7, with D unclear. The CDR3 contains 13 residues. The V gene's germline CDR1 is SGHRS and CDR2 YFSETQ. V lost 2 bases to trimming and J lost 6 bases, with 12 bases between them. The CDR3 loop reads CASSFESPPEQYF. The DNA for the CDR3 is TGCGCCAGCAGCTTTGAGTCCCCCCCCGAGCAGTACTTC.

This chain joins TRBV10-3 and TRBJ2-3; 9 nucleotides align to TRBD1. V lost 6 bases and J lost 1; bases outside the gene matches: 8. The CDR3 contains 16 residues. Germline V gives CDR1 ENHRY, CDR2 SYGVKD. This chain's CDR3 is CAIRGDRASGTDTQYF. The CDR3, as DNA: TGTGCCATCAGGGGGGACAGGGCGTCTGGCACAGATACGCAGTATTTT.

This clone has a single count. The genes are TRBV3-1 (or the pseudogene TRBV3-2) and TRBJ1-2; 8 nucleotides align to TRBD1. The germline V gene encodes CDR1 LGHDT and CDR2 YNNKEL (reference sequence). The trim removed 0 bases at V and 0 bases at J, leaving 6 bases unmatched. The CDR3 runs 17 residues. CDR3 DNA: TGTGCCAGCAGCCAAGATTCAGTACAGGGGGCTAACTATGGCTACACCTTC. Protein sequence: CASSQDSVQGANYGYTF.

The rearrangement uses TRBV6-5 and TRBJ2-2; D ambiguous. V lost 3 bases and J lost 0, with 8 bases in between. The CDR3 extends over 15 amino acids. CDR1 and CDR2 (germline): MNHEY, SVGAGI. CDR3 nucleotides: TGTGCCAGCAGTTATTCGCTAGCGAACACCGGGGAGCTGTTTTTT. Protein product: CASSYSLANTGELFF.

This rearrangement joins TRBV6-2 or TRBV6-3 to TRBJ2-2; D is ambiguous. Germline lookup yields CDR1 MNHEY and CDR2 SVGEGT. The CDR3 extends over 13 amino acids. V was trimmed by 5 bases and J by 5 bases, leaving 9 bases between them. The CDR3 protein is CASSTSVTGELFF. Written as DNA, the CDR3 is TGTGCCAGCAGTACCAGTGTGACCGGGGAGCTGTTTTTT.

J is TRBJ2-7 and V is TRBV7-8; tentative D call: TRBD1 (5 bases). Germline V CDR1 and CDR2: SGHVS, FQNEAQ. CDR3 length: 15 residues. The ends were cut back, 0 bases at V and 2 bases at J, with 11 bases in the middle. CDR3 sequence (DNA): TGTGCCAGCAGCTTAGCGCCGACAGATACCTACGAGCAGTACTTC. Translation gives CASSLAPTDTYEQYF.

The CDR3 loop reads CASTLSGRGETQYF. The CDR3 DNA follows: TGTGCCAGCACCCTATCGGGGCGGGGAGAGACCCAGTACTTC. V is TRBV7-2 and J is TRBJ2-5; possibly TRBD2 for D (6 bases). This CDR3 is 14 amino acids long. From germline, CDR1 is SGHTA and CDR2 FQGNSA. V was pared by 7 bases and J by 4 bases, with 16 bases between.

This rearrangement joins TRBV19 to TRBJ1-2, with 8 nucleotides matching TRBD1. The junction had 11 bases not matched to a gene; V was cut back by 6 bases and J by 8 bases. This CDR3 contains 14 residues. CDR1 and CDR2 (germline): LNHDA, SQIVND (reference sequence). CDR3 sequence: CASSLTGASRGYTF. Here the CDR3 DNA reads TGTGCCAGTAGCCTGACAGGGGCGAGCAGGGGCTACACCTTC.